This T cell receptor beta chain originates from a study of blood T cell repertoires in COVID-19. Study as a whole: Sample material is recorded as cDNA or gDNA derived from T cells, B-cell-depleted T cells, or PBMCs.

Profiled with immunoSEQ multiplex PCR; TCRdb holds only in-frame clones, not every one. This repertoire shows about half a million clones, approximately 85% found once; its top ten account for approximately 2.9%. J lost 6 bases, V lost 6 bases, and 8 bases had no gene match. CDR3 size: 15 residues. Germline loops: CDR1 MDHEN, CDR2 SYDVKM. The TCR was taken from a human donor in a cohort sampled during active COVID-19. Sequencing was done on a sample of peripheral blood. V usage is TRBV28 and J usage is TRBJ2-5; 12 positions match TRBD2. The CDR3 coding sequence is TGTGCCAGCAGCCCTCTAGCGGGAGGGCCAAAGACCCAGTACTTC. Protein: CASSPLAGGPKTQYF.